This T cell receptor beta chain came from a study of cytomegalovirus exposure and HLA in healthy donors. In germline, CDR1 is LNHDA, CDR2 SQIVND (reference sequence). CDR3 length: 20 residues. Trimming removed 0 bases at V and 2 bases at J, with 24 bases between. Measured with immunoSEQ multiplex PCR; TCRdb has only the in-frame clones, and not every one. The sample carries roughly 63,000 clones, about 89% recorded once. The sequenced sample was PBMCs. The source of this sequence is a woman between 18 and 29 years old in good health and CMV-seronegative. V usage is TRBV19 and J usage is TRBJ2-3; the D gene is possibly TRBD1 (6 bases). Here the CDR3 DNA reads TGTGCCAGTAGTATAGATAGGCGAGGGCGCCGGGACATTTTCACAGATACGCAGTATTTT. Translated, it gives CASSIDRRGRRDIFTDTQYF.